This T cell receptor beta chain was retrieved from a study of shared clonotypes between healthy human individuals. The overall study: The donor group consisted of two women and three men, aged 18 to 49.

The table came from immunoSEQ multiplex PCR; TCRdb's copy has only in-frame clones and leaves some out. The table lists over 2 million clones, about 95% of them singletons. Naive CD8 cells, CD45RO-negative and positively selected for CCR7, excluded terminally differentiated effector memory CD45RA+ cells. V lost 5 bases and J lost 4, with 3 bases in between. CDR3 length: 10 residues. Germline CDR1 SGHTA, CDR2 FQGTGA. The sequencing input was naive CD8+ T cells sorted from blood. The source of this sequence is a man aged 18 to 35 in good health. This chain uses TRBV7-3 with TRBJ2-7; no clear D gene. The CDR3 nucleotides read TGTGCCAGCAGCCTGTACGAGCAGTACTTC. This codes for CASSLYEQYF.